This T cell receptor (beta chain) emerged from a study of response to subunit inactivated influenza vaccine (dated by TCRdb to the late 2010s). In terms of the full investigation: Deep quantitative T cell receptor repertoire profiling was used in the study to track responses to a trivalent subunit inactivated influenza vaccine.

The table lists this clonotype with a few counts. The antigen it binds to is not known. There are no base qualities to consult, and no much larger clone falls within one base. Library preparation employed RT-PCR. TCRdb names Illumina HiSeq 2500 as the instrument used. TCRdb handled the public reads itself, with Q25 trimming in fastp and clone calling in MiXCR, and kept productive beta chains. Merged by CDR3 protein, the rows form single entries marked with the most common genes and DNA. Within this sample are roughly 710,000 distinct CDR3 sequences, with around 15% of them counted one time only. Of the sample, about 7.4% is held by the ten largest clones. Results the study describes overall, beyond this receptor: The authors proposed that each seasonal influenza vaccination may bring in only a limited number of new T cells.

The sequencing used PBMCs from blood, collected roughly 15 days before vaccination. The sequence was obtained from a man between 50 and 59 years old who received an inactivated influenza vaccine. Donor details come from another sample of the same person, matched by shared clones.

The CDR3 here reads CSARAEGDTQYF. The DNA reads TGCAGTGCTAGGGCCGAGGGGGATACGCAGTATTTT. The chain employs TRBV20-1 and TRBJ2-3, with the D gene tentatively TRBD1 or TRBD2, based on 5 matching bases in each. Looking up the germline V gene (reference sequence) yields CDR1 DFQATT and CDR2 SNEGSKA. The CDR3 runs 12 residues from the cysteine to the phenylalanine. Kept here is only the CDR3 DNA, which spans 36 bases and is read in frame from base 1. A distance of 10 bases separates the germline ends of V and J, which lose 3 bases and 6 bases respectively.